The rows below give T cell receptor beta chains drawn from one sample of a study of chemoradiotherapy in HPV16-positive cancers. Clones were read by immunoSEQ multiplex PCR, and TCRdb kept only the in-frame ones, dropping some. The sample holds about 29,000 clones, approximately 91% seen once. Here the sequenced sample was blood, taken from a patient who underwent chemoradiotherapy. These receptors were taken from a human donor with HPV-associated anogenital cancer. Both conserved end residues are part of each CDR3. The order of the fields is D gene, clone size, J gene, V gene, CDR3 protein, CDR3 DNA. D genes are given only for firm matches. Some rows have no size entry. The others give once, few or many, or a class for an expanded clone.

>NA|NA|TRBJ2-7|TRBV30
CAWRGPSYEQYF
TGTGCCTGGAGGGGGCCCTCCTACGAGCAGTACTTC
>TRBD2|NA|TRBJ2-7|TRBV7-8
CASSRLSASLAGGYEQYF
TGTGCCAGCAGCCGACTCTCCGCTAGTCTAGCGGGAGGGTACGAGCAGTACTTC
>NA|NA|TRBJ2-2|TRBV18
CASSPEVPPNTGELFF
TGTGCCAGCTCACCGGAGGTGCCTCCTAACACCGGGGAGCTGTTTTTT
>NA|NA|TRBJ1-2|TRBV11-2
CASSPLAGVLNYGYTF
TGTGCCAGCAGCCCCCTAGCCGGGGTTCTCAACTATGGCTACACCTTC
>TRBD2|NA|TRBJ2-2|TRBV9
CASSPRGWGGSGELFF
TGTGCCAGCAGCCCCCGTGGGTGGGGGGGGTCCGGGGAGCTGTTTTTT
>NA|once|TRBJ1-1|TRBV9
CASSANQGWDTEAFF
TGTGCCAGCAGCGCAAATCAGGGGTGGGACACTGAAGCTTTCTTT
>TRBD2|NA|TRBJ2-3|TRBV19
CASSWTSGSTSTDTQYF
TGTGCCAGTAGTTGGACTAGCGGGTCTACAAGCACAGATACGCAGTATTTT
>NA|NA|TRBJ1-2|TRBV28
CASSLGGLPYGYTF
TGTGCCAGCAGTTTAGGGGGCCTCCCCTATGGCTACACCTTC
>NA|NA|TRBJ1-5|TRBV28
CASSFGNQPQHF
TGTGCCAGCAGTTTCGGGAATCAGCCCCAGCATTTT
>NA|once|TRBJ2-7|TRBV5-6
CASSLGVYEQYF
TGTGCCAGCAGCCTAGGGGTTTACGAGCAGTACTTC
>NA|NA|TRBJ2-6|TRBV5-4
CASSLALGKRANVLTF
TGTGCCAGCAGCTTGGCCCTGGGGAAAAGGGCCAACGTCCTGACTTTC
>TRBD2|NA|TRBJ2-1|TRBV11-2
CASSSGLAGAVEQFF
TGTGCCAGCAGCTCCGGACTAGCGGGAGCGGTTGAGCAGTTCTTC
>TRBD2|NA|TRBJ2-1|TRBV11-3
CASSSGLAGGPAYNEQFF
TGTGCCAGCAGCAGCGGACTAGCGGGAGGGCCGGCGTACAATGAGCAGTTCTTC
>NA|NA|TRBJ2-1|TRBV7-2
CASWLGGGNEQFF
TGTGCCAGCTGGTTAGGGGGGGGCAATGAGCAGTTCTTC
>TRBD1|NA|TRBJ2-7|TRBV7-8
CASSFGTDPEQYF
TGTGCCAGCAGCTTTGGGACAGATCCCGAGCAGTACTTC
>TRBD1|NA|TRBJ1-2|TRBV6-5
CASSTGDNYGYTF
TGTGCCAGCAGTACAGGGGATAACTATGGCTACACCTTC
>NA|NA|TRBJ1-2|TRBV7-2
CASSTAIMGGHGYTF
TGTGCCAGCAGCACTGCGATTATGGGGGGACATGGCTACACCTTC
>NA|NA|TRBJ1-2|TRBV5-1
CASSLAGESYGYTF
TGCGCCAGCAGCTTGGCCGGGGAGAGCTATGGCTACACCTTC
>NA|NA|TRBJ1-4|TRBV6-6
CASSYGVRQAEKLFF
TGTGCCAGCAGTTACGGCGTTCGACAGGCAGAAAAACTGTTTTTT
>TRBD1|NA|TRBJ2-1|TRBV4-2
CASSHSPGGHNEQFF
TGTGCCAGCAGCCATTCCCCAGGGGGTCACAATGAGCAGTTCTTC
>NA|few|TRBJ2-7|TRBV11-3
CASSLRAGSSYEQYF
TGTGCCAGCAGCTTAAGGGCGGGTTCCTCCTACGAGCAGTACTTC
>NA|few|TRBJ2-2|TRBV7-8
CASLSTGTVNTGELFF
TGTGCCAGCCTATCCACAGGGACGGTAAACACCGGGGAGCTGTTTTTT
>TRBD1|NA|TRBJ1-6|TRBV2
CASSDWGQGDTPLHF
TGTGCCAGCAGTGATTGGGGACAGGGGGATACACCCCTCCACTTT
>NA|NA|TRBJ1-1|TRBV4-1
CASSHPPGGRTEAFF
TGCGCCAGCAGCCACCCCCCTGGGGGGCGGACTGAAGCTTTCTTT
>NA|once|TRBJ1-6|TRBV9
CASSVAPTGTPLHF
TGTGCCAGCAGCGTAGCCCCTACGGGGACACCCCTCCACTTT
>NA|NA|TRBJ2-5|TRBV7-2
CASSLTRIQETQYF
TGTGCCAGCAGCTTGACAAGGATCCAAGAGACCCAGTACTTC
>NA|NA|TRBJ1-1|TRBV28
CASTQSSRIFTEAFF
TGTGCCAGCACCCAAAGCTCGAGGATTTTCACTGAAGCTTTCTTT
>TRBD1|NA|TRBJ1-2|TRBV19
CASSRGDRDGYTF
TGTGCCAGTAGTAGGGGGGACAGAGACGGCTACACCTTC
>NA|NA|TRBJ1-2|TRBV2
CASSGDTNYGYTF
TGTGCCAGCAGTGGGGACACAAACTATGGCTACACCTTC
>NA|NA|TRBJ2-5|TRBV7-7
CASSLGLGFQETQYF
TGTGCTAGCAGCTTAGGGTTAGGTTTCCAAGAGACCCAGTACTTC
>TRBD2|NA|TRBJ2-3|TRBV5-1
CASSSISGGALVDTQYF
TGCGCCAGCAGCTCAATCTCCGGGGGGGCGTTAGTAGATACGCAGTATTTT
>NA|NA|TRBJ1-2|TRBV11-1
CASSLGPLATENYGYTF
TGTGCCAGCAGCTTAGGCCCCCTCGCGACAGAGAACTATGGCTACACCTTC
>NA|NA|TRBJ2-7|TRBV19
CASSMIIGGTDEQYF
TGTGCCAGTAGTATGATAATCGGGGGAACCGACGAGCAGTACTTC
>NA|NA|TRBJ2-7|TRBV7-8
CASSFQDLVEQYF
TGTGCCAGCAGCTTCCAGGATTTAGTCGAGCAGTACTTC
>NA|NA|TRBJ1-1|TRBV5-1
CASSYAGEGNTEAFF
TGCGCCAGCAGTTATGCAGGGGAGGGGAACACTGAAGCTTTCTTT
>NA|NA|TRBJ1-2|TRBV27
CASSSTFERGGYTF
TGTGCCAGCAGTTCGACCTTCGAGCGGGGGGGCTACACCTTC